The rows below give T cell receptor beta chains drawn from one sample of a study of blood T cell repertoires in COVID-19. Repertoires were generated with immunoSEQ multiplex PCR, while TCRdb's copy carries only in-frame clones and drops some. The data contain about 500,000 clones, about 88% of them seen just once; the ten biggest clones take up roughly 1%. The sequenced material came from peripheral blood. Receptor source: a man aged 18 to 30 with COVID-19, enrolled during active disease. Both conserved end residues are part of each CDR3. The order of the fields is V gene, J gene, D gene, clone size, CDR3 protein, CDR3 DNA. A D gene is named only where the DNA matches it firmly. The size entry is marked missing in some rows and otherwise reads once, few, many or a size class.

TRBV19,TRBJ2-2,.,.,CASGKTTGELFF,TGTGCCAGTGGTAAAACAACCGGGGAGCTGTTTTTT
TRBV29-1,TRBJ2-3,TRBD2,once,CSVSGRAMDTQYF,TGCAGCGTGAGCGGGAGGGCCATGGATACGCAGTATTTT
TRBV6-1,TRBJ2-7,TRBD1,.,CASSEYDRGLYEQYF,TGTGCCAGCAGTGAATACGACAGGGGGCTCTACGAGCAGTACTTC
TRBV6-5,TRBJ2-5,.,.,CASICGVQGEETQYF,TGTGCCAGCATTTGTGGGGTGCAGGGTGAAGAGACCCAGTACTTC
TRBV6-1,TRBJ1-1,.,.,CASSEVRGTPWAFF,TGTGCCAGCAGTGAAGTTAGGGGGACGCCATGGGCTTTCTTT
TRBV19,TRBJ2-2,.,.,CASTPPGSNTGELFF,TGTGCCAGTACCCCACCGGGGTCCAACACCGGGGAGCTGTTTTTT
TRBV7-2,TRBJ2-3,.,.,CASSRDYSTDTQYF,TGTGCCAGCAGCCGCGACTACAGCACAGATACGCAGTATTTT
TRBV29-1,TRBJ1-4,TRBD1,many,CSVEAGQGGSNEKLFF,TGCAGCGTTGAAGCCGGACAGGGCGGCTCTAATGAAAAACTGTTTTTT
TRBV5-1,TRBJ2-3,TRBD2,once,CASSLAGRDTQYF,TGCGCCAGCAGCTTGGCCGGGAGGGATACGCAGTATTTT
TRBV7-9,TRBJ2-1,TRBD1,.,CASSPSRDRGYNEQFF,TGTGCCAGCAGCCCTTCCCGGGACAGGGGCTACAATGAGCAGTTCTTC
TRBV5-4,TRBJ2-1,TRBD2,.,CASSGLRGRSQEQFF,TGTGCCAGCAGCGGACTTCGCGGGAGAAGCCAGGAGCAGTTCTTC
TRBV2,TRBJ2-1,TRBD2,.,CASSYISGGATSEQFF,TGTGCCAGCAGTTATATTAGCGGGGGGGCGACTAGTGAGCAGTTCTTC
TRBV10-2,TRBJ1-1,.,.,CASSESMRMNTEAFF,TGCGCCAGCAGTGAGTCGATGAGGATGAACACTGAAGCTTTCTTT
TRBV6-5,TRBJ2-2,.,.,CAAGRRGTGELFF,TGTGCCGCTGGGAGGAGGGGCACCGGGGAGCTGTTTTTT
TRBV7-9,TRBJ1-6,.,.,CASSPGQLDNSPLHF,TGTGCCAGCAGCCCAGGACAGCTAGATAATTCACCCCTCCACTTT
TRBV7-9,TRBJ1-1,.,.,CAGTIRGTTEAFF,TGTGCCGGGACGATACGGGGGACCACTGAAGCTTTCTTT
TRBV5-1,TRBJ2-3,.,.,CASREGSTDTQYF,TGCGCCAGCAGAGAGGGAAGTACAGATACGCAGTATTTT
TRBV2,TRBJ2-7,TRBD1,.,CASSGAGTAPYEQYF,TGTGCCAGCAGTGGAGCCGGGACAGCACCCTACGAGCAGTACTTC
TRBV24-1,TRBJ2-3,TRBD2,.,CATRDGGSQIDTQYF,TGTGCCACCCGAGATGGCGGGAGCCAAATAGATACGCAGTATTTT
TRBV3-1/TRBV3-2,TRBJ1-6,TRBD1,.,CASVLGTGESPLHF,TGTGCCAGCGTACTCGGGACAGGGGAATCACCCCTCCACTTT
TRBV5-1,TRBJ2-1,.,.,CASSLRGIYNEQFF,TGCGCCAGCAGCTTGAGGGGAATCTACAATGAGCAGTTCTTC
TRBV6-2/TRBV6-3,TRBJ2-7,.,.,CASSYFGSSYEQYF,TGTGCCAGCAGTTACTTCGGGTCCTCCTACGAGCAGTACTTC
TRBV3-1/TRBV3-2,TRBJ2-3,TRBD1,.,CASSHPGTVGSTDTQYF,TGTGCCAGCAGCCACCCCGGGACAGTGGGGAGCACAGATACGCAGTATTTT
TRBV27,TRBJ1-6,TRBD1,.,CASGEGAGLNSPLHF,TGTGCCAGCGGCGAGGGGGCCGGCCTTAATTCACCCCTCCACTTT
TRBV7-9,TRBJ1-2,TRBD1,once,CASSLVTGGEYGYTF,TGTGCCAGCAGCTTAGTGACAGGGGGAGAATATGGCTACACCTTC
TRBV4-1,TRBJ1-6,TRBD1,.,CASSPGQGGSPLHF,TGCGCCAGCAGCCCCGGACAGGGGGGATCACCCCTCCACTTT
TRBV3-1/TRBV3-2,TRBJ2-7,.,.,CASSQGLRYEQYF,TGTGCCAGCAGCCAAGGACTGCGCTACGAGCAGTACTTC
TRBV19,TRBJ1-2,TRBD1,.,CASSIGTENYGYTF,TGTGCCAGTAGTATTGGGACAGAGAACTATGGCTACACCTTC
TRBV5-8,TRBJ2-4,.,.,CASSLTDIQYF,TGTGCCAGCAGCTTGACAGACATTCAGTACTTC
TRBV6-2/TRBV6-3,TRBJ1-1,.,.,CASSSVLNTEAFF,TGTGCCAGCAGTTCGGTCCTGAACACTGAAGCTTTCTTT
TRBV5-1,TRBJ1-2,TRBD1,once,CASSPGTVYGYTF,TGCGCCAGCAGCCCCGGGACAGTCTATGGCTACACCTTC
TRBV28,TRBJ2-1,TRBD2,.,CASSFNPGVAGNSYNEQFF,TGTGCCAGCAGTTTTAACCCCGGGGTAGCGGGAAATTCCTACAATGAGCAGTTCTTC
TRBV5-1,TRBJ1-6,TRBD1,.,CASSLAGTGVVSPLHF,TGCGCCAGCAGCTTGGCCGGGACAGGGGTAGTCTCACCCCTCCACTTT
TRBV7-6,TRBJ2-1,TRBD2,.,CASSGLAGDDEQFF,TGTGCCAGCAGCGGTCTAGCGGGGGACGATGAGCAGTTCTTC
TRBV5-1,TRBJ2-7,.,.,CASSLISGQAAYEQYF,TGCGCCAGCAGCTTGATCAGTGGGCAGGCAGCCTACGAGCAGTACTTC
TRBV19,TRBJ2-1,TRBD2,.,CASSVLAGEGDEQFF,TGTGCCAGTAGTGTTCTAGCGGGGGAAGGCGATGAGCAGTTCTTC
TRBV5-1,TRBJ2-2,.,.,CASRPYFANTGELFF,TGCGCCAGTCGCCCCTATTTCGCGAACACCGGGGAGCTGTTTTTT
TRBV11-2,TRBJ1-1,TRBD1,.,CASSLRTGENTEAFF,TGTGCCAGCAGCTTGAGGACAGGGGAGAACACTGAAGCTTTCTTT
TRBV30,TRBJ1-5,.,.,CAWSSGNNQPQHF,TGTGCCTGGAGCTCAGGGAACAATCAGCCCCAGCATTTT